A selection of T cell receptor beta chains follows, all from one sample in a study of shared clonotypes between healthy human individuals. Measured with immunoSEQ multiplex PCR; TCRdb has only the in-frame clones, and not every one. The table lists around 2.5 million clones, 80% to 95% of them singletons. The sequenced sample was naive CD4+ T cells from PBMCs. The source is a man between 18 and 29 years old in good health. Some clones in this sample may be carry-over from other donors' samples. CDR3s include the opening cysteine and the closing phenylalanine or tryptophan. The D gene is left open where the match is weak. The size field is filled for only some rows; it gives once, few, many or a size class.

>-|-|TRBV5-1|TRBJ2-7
TGCGCCAGCAGTCGGGAAGGGAACAGCCCCTACGAGCAGTACTTC
CASSREGNSPYEQYF
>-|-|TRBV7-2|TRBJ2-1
TGTGCCAGCAGCTTAGCACTTCTTCCCCGGAATGAGCAGTTCTTC
CASSLALLPRNEQFF
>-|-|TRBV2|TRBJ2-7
TGTGCCAGCAGTGGGGGACTCTTCTACGAGCAGTACTTC
CASSGGLFYEQYF
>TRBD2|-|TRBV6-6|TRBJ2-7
TGTGCCAGCCGGGGGACTAGCGGCGTCTCCTACGAGCAGTACTTC
CASRGTSGVSYEQYF
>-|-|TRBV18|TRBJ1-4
TGTGCCAGCTCACAAACCAGCCTTAATGAAAAACTGTTTTTT
CASSQTSLNEKLFF
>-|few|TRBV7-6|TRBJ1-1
TGTGCCAGCAGCTTAACGACAGGTGAAGCTTTCTTT
CASSLTTGEAFF
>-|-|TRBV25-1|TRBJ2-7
TGTGCCAGCAGTGAACCACCAATCGGCGAGCAGTACTTC
CASSEPPIGEQYF
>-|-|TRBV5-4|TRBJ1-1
TGTGCCAGCAGCCCGGGGGGGGGCTCGGGCACTGAAGCTTTCTTT
CASSPGGGSGTEAFF
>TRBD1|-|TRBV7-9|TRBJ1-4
TGTGCCAGCACTTCCAGGGGGAATGAAAAACTGTTTTTT
CASTSRGNEKLFF
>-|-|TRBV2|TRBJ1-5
TGTGCCAGCAGTGTAGGTGGGGCACCGGGTCAGCCCCAGCATTTT
CASSVGGAPGQPQHF
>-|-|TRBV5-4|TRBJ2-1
TGTGCCAGCAGCTTGGGGGGGGCAGGGAATGAGCAGTTCTTC
CASSLGGAGNEQFF
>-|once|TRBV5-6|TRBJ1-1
TGTGCCAGCACTGCCTCTTTCAGGGGAGGCCCTGAAGCTTTCTTT
CASTASFRGGPEAFF
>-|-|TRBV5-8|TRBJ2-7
TGTGCCAGCAGTTTTCTGACGGACAGACTTATATACGAGCAGTACTTC
CASSFLTDRLIYEQYF
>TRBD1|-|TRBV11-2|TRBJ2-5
TGTGCCAGCAGCTCACTAATGGGGAGACAGGGGGCGAAAGGAGAGACCCAGTACTTC
CASSSLMGRQGAKGETQYF
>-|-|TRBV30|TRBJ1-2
TGTGCCTGGAGTAATCGACTGTCTGGCTACACCTTC
CAWSNRLSGYTF
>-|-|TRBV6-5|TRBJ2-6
TGTGCCAGCACTTCTGGGGCCAACGTCCTGACTTTC
CASTSGANVLTF
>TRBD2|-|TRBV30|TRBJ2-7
TGTGCCTGGAGTGTACGTGGGCAGGGAGGGTCCTACGAGCAGTACTTC
CAWSVRGQGGSYEQYF
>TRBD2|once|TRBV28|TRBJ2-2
TGTGCCAGCAGTCTTCGACTAGCGGGAGGCTGGGGCGGGGAGCTGTTTTTT
CASSLRLAGGWGGELFF
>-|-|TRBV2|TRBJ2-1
TGTGCCAGCAGAACGGGCAGGAGCTCCTACAATGAGCAGTTCTTC
CASRTGRSSYNEQFF
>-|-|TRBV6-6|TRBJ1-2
TGTGCCACCTTCACAGTCCTCCCGGGGCAATATCGCGGCTACACCTTC
CATFTVLPGQYRGYTF
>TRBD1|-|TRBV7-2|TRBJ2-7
TGTGCCAGCAGCCCCCCCGGGACAGGGGTCCACGAGCAGTACTTC
CASSPPGTGVHEQYF
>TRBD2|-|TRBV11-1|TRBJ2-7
TGTGCCAGCAGCTGGACCACCGGGACTAGCGGGGGATTCTACGAGCAGTACTTC
CASSWTTGTSGGFYEQYF
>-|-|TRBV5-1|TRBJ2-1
TGCGCCAGCAGCTTGGTTGCGGATGCCTACAATGAGCAGTTCTTC
CASSLVADAYNEQFF
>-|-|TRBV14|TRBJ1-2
TGTGCCAGCAGCCAAGAACTCTATGGCTACACCTTC
CASSQELYGYTF
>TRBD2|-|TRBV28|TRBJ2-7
TGTGCCAGCAGTACAAGGATTTGGCGGGAGTACGGGTCCGACGAGCAGTACTTC
CASSTRIWREYGSDEQYF
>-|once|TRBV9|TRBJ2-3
TGTGCCAGCAGCGTAGTGGACGGACGAACGGATACGCAGTATTTT
CASSVVDGRTDTQYF
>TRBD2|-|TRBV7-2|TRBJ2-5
TGTGCCAGCAGCTTAACTAGCGGGGGGGATACCCAGTACTTC
CASSLTSGGDTQYF